This T cell receptor (beta chain) was identified in a study of CD8 T cells in ankylosing spondylitis. V dropped 2 bases and J dropped 0; count of bases not matched to a gene: 16. The CDR3 extends over 19 amino acids. The germline gives CDR1 SGHNT, CDR2 YYREEE (reference sequence). Quantitative 5'-RACE with molecular barcodes was used to make the TCR beta libraries. TCRdb itself ran the 5' RACE reads through MiXCR, one entry per CDR3 protein. The sample includes 300,000 to 400,000 distinct CDR3 sequences, around 24% of them seen just once. This clonotype was picked up a small number of times. Its cognate antigen is unknown. General observations from the study: As reported, disease-linked clones showed significant enrichment in matched ankylosing spondylitis synovial fluid. Seven or eight highly homologous variants formed a TCR beta motif that appeared characteristic of ankylosing spondylitis blood. Previously reported in reactive arthritis synovial fluid and blood were some of the motif variants. A CD8+ phenotype characterized the disease-linked clones, which were relatively rare in peripheral blood.

The sample taken for sequencing was blood, either unsorted or a sorted T cell fraction (not recorded which). The sequence was collected from a male donor with ankylosing spondylitis. The chain couples TRBV5-4 to TRBJ2-5; 7 bases line up with TRBD1. CDR3 loop: CASSFQVPGTAMYQETQYF. As DNA, the CDR3 is TGTGCCAGCAGCTTCCAGGTTCCCGGGACAGCCATGTACCAAGAGACCCAGTACTTC.